The 24 T cell receptor beta chains given below trace back to one sample, sequenced in a study of cytomegalovirus exposure and HLA in healthy donors. The PCR made use of 60 Vbeta and 13 Jbeta primers. Sequencing was performed with immunoSEQ multiplex PCR; in TCRdb, only in-frame clones are kept and a portion is missing. Of approximately 140,000 clones in the sample, around 78% were seen once. Sequenced: PBMCs. These receptors were obtained from a woman aged 40 to 50 in good health and CMV-seropositive.

The rearrangement joins TRBV7-2 to TRBJ2-2; 10 bases align to TRBD2. J was trimmed by 0 bases and V by 1 base; bases with no gene match: 2. This CDR3 is built from 17 residues. Looked up from germline, CDR1 is SGHTA and CDR2 is FQGNSA. The CDR3 region is CASSLVGLAPNTGELFF. The CDR3 DNA reads as TGTGCCAGCAGCTTAGTGGGACTAGCGCCGAACACCGGGGAGCTGTTTTTT.

The chain couples TRBV10-1 to TRBJ1-3; TRBD1 matches 9 bases. The V segment lost 6 bases and the J segment 3 bases; nucleotides outside the gene matches: 3. CDR1 and CDR2 from the germline V gene are WNHNN and SYGVQD (reference sequence). The CDR3 sequence is 14 residues long. The CDR3 loop reads CASSPGQGGNTIYF. CDR3 bases: TGCGCCAGCAGCCCGGGACAGGGTGGAAACACCATATATTTT.

This clone was counted only a few times. The chain joins TRBV20-1 to TRBJ2-1; no firm D call. The germline V gene encodes CDR1 DFQATT and CDR2 SNEGSKA (reference sequence). V gave up 4 bases and J gave up 6 bases, with 4 bases separating them. CDR3 size: 10 residues. The CDR3 reads CSANGNEQFF. The CDR3 DNA is TGCAGTGCTAACGGCAATGAGCAGTTCTTC.

This clone occurred a few times. The chain uses TRBV5-6 and TRBJ1-4; D gene unclear. Trimming shortened V by 2 bases and J by 0 bases, and 5 bases separated the two germline ends. CDR1 and CDR2 from the germline V gene are SGHDT and YYEEEE. The CDR3 runs 14 residues. The CDR3 DNA reads as TGTGCCAGCAGCTTCGGGGCAACTAATGAAAAACTGTTTTTT. This sequence encodes CASSFGATNEKLFF. The complete variable domain, with remaining parts taken from reference TRBV5-6 and TRBJ1-4, reads DAGVTQSPTHLIKTRGQQVTLRCSPKSGHDTVSWYQQALGQGPQFIFQYYEEEERQRGNFPDRFSGHQFPNYSSELNVNALLLGDSALYLCASSFGATNEKLFFGSGTQLSVL.

V usage is TRBV5-4 and J usage is TRBJ1-4, with 8 bases identical to TRBD1. This CDR3 contains 13 residues. CDR1 SGHNT and CDR2 YYREEE come from the germline V gene (reference sequence). The ends lost 4 bases at V and 7 bases at J; junction bases unmatched: 3. DNA of the CDR3: TGTGCCAGCAGCCCGGACAGGGTTGAAAAACTGTTTTTT. Translation gives CASSPDRVEKLFF.

The V call is TRBV19, the J call TRBJ2-7; 12 nucleotides agree with TRBD2. In germline, CDR1 is LNHDA, CDR2 SQIVND (reference sequence). This CDR3 has 15 residues. V lost 3 bases and J lost 1; bases outside the gene matches: 1. CDR3 sequence: CASSMTSGSSYEQYF. DNA of the CDR3: TGTGCCAGTAGTATGACTAGCGGGAGTTCCTACGAGCAGTACTTC.

The sample holds a few counts of this clone. The chain employs TRBV6-1 and TRBJ2-1; a weak D match, TRBD1 (7 bases). Germline CDR1 is MNHNS and CDR2 is SASEGT. The V and J ends lost 7 bases and 9 bases respectively, with 19 bases between them. This CDR3 spans 14 amino acids. The CDR3 bases are TGTGCCAGCACCAGGGGGAGGTATATTGGTGAGCAGTTCTTC. Translation: CASTRGRYIGEQFF.

The chain is built from TRBV18 and TRBJ2-5, with 7 bases identical to TRBD2. CDR3 length: 13 amino acids. Per germline, CDR1 KGHSH and CDR2 LQKENI. V shed 0 bases and J 11 bases; nucleotides not matched to a gene: 6. This chain's CDR3 is CASSPPWGGEQYF. DNA for the CDR3: TGTGCCAGCTCACCACCATGGGGGGGAGAGCAGTACTTC.

The chain couples TRBV27 to TRBJ1-4, with 10 bases aligning to TRBD1. The CDR3 runs to 14 residues. V was pared by 6 bases and J by 7 bases, with 5 bases of the junction left unmatched. The germline V gene has CDR1 MNHEY and CDR2 SMNVEV (reference sequence). Written as DNA, the CDR3 is TGTGCCAGCAGAACCGGGACAGGGGTTGAAAAACTGTTTTTT. It codes for CASRTGTGVEKLFF.

The chain employs TRBV18 and TRBJ2-5; TRBD1 agrees at 12 bases. The CDR3 extends over 15 amino acids. Germline V gene sequence: CDR1 KGHSH, CDR2 LQKENI. The trim removed 6 bases at V and 5 bases at J, leaving 7 bases unmatched. The CDR3 sequence: CASSSGTGGRETQYF. The CDR3 DNA follows: TGTGCCAGCTCTTCAGGGACAGGGGGCCGGGAGACCCAGTACTTC.

This clone was counted between two and nine times. The rearrangement uses TRBV27 and TRBJ2-7; D call uncertain. Germline values: CDR1 MNHEY, CDR2 SMNVEV (reference sequence). The CDR3 is 14 residues long. Trimming cost V 3 bases and J 3 bases, with 12 bases left between them. The chain's CDR3 is CASSFSAGGYEQYF. The DNA of the CDR3 is TGTGCCAGCAGTTTCTCGGCCGGCGGCTACGAGCAGTACTTC.

The chain recombines TRBV6-5 with TRBJ1-2; perhaps TRBD1 as D (6 bases). The CDR3 length is 15 residues. The V gene lost 2 bases and the J gene lost 1 base, with 11 bases spanning the gap. Germline V gene sequence: CDR1 MNHEY, CDR2 SVGAGI. CDR3 sequence: CASSYDRGGNYGYTF. The CDR3 DNA sequence: TGTGCCAGCAGTTACGATAGGGGGGGTAACTATGGCTACACCTTC.

The chain links TRBV27 to TRBJ2-7; TRBD2 matches at 10 bases. CDR1 is MNHEY, CDR2 SMNVEV, per germline (reference sequence). This CDR3 spans 14 amino acids. V lost 5 bases to trimming and J lost 4 bases; unmatched junction nucleotides: 5. CDR3 amino acids: CASSPSGRSYEQYF. CDR3 coding DNA: TGTGCCAGCAGTCCTAGCGGGAGATCTTACGAGCAGTACTTC.

The rearrangement uses TRBV5-1 and TRBJ2-3, with a possible D match to TRBD2 (6 bases). The V and J ends lost 0 bases and 3 bases respectively, with 11 bases between them. Germline values: CDR1 SGHRS, CDR2 YFSETQ. The CDR3 totals 15 residues. The CDR3: CASSLGGGVTDTQYF. For the CDR3, the DNA is TGCGCCAGCAGCTTGGGCGGAGGGGTGACAGATACGCAGTATTTT.

This sequence joins TRBV7-2 and TRBJ2-2; 7 positions match TRBD1. V lost 0 bases, J lost 6 bases, and 7 bases stayed unmatched. CDR1 is SGHTA, CDR2 FQGNSA, per germline. The CDR3 totals 16 residues. DNA for the CDR3: TGTGCCAGCAGCTTAGCCTCAGGGGGTTGGGCCGGGGAGCTGTTTTTT. Its translation: CASSLASGGWAGELFF.

V usage is TRBV7-8 and J usage is TRBJ2-7; perhaps TRBD1 as D (6 bases). Germline loops: CDR1 SGHVS, CDR2 FQNEAQ. The CDR3 consists of 17 residues. V lost 5 bases and J 3 bases, leaving 23 bases between the germline ends. CDR3 nucleotide sequence: TGTGCCAGCAGCCCTCAACGGTTGGGGACAAGGGTCTACGAGCAGTACTTC. Its protein product is CASSPQRLGTRVYEQYF. The variable domain in full, with the rest retrieved from reference TRBV7-8 and TRBJ2-7, is GAGVSQSPRYKVAKRGQDVALRCDPISGHVSLFWYQQALGQGPEFLTYFQNEAQLDKSGLPSDRFFAERPEGSVSTLKIQRTQQEDSAVYLCASSPQRLGTRVYEQYFGPGTRLTVT.

The chain carries TRBV2 and TRBJ2-7; 10 bases map to TRBD1. This CDR3 is built from 15 residues. CDR1 and CDR2 (germline): SNHLY, FYNNEI. The trim removed 8 bases at V and 0 bases at J, leaving 7 bases unmatched. The CDR3 DNA reads TGTGCCAGCCTAAGGGGACAGGGGATCTCCTACGAGCAGTACTTC. Its protein is CASLRGQGISYEQYF.

This CDR3 reads CASGQARNTEAFF. In nucleotides, the CDR3 is TGTGCCAGCGGACAGGCTAGGAACACTGAAGCTTTCTTT. The chain links TRBV6-5 to TRBJ1-1; 7 bases map to TRBD1. J was trimmed by 1 base and V by 8 bases; bases with no gene match: 4. Germline V gene sequence: CDR1 MNHEY, CDR2 SVGAGI. CDR3 size: 13 residues.

This chain uses TRBV10-3 with TRBJ1-1, with TRBD1 identical over 9 bases. Per the germline V gene, CDR1 is ENHRY and CDR2 is SYGVKD. This CDR3 is built from 12 residues. Germline trimming cut 10 bases from V and 6 bases from J; bases unmatched to any gene: 6. The CDR3 nucleotides are TGTGCCAGATACAGGGGGCGATCTGAAGCTTTCTTT. This gives the protein CARYRGRSEAFF.

This clone has a handful of counts. This chain uses TRBV2 with TRBJ2-1; tentative D call: TRBD2 (6 bases). In germline, CDR1 is SNHLY, CDR2 FYNNEI. V was cut by 6 bases and J by 4 bases, with 16 bases left in between. The CDR3 is 15 amino acids. For the CDR3, the DNA is TGTGCCAGCAGGGCTTTAGCGGAGGGGTACAATGAGCAGTTCTTC. Its protein is CASRALAEGYNEQFF.

J is TRBJ2-7 and V is TRBV4-1; D possibly corresponds to TRBD1 (7 bases). Looked up from germline, CDR1 is MGHRA and CDR2 is YSYEKL. The CDR3 extends over 15 amino acids. Deletions cut 3 bases from V and 3 bases from J, with 15 bases between. The CDR3 spells CASSHRQGGLYEQYF. The CDR3 nucleotides read TGCGCCAGCAGCCACCGACAGGGAGGACTCTACGAGCAGTACTTC.

This sequence joins TRBV2 and TRBJ2-1; 9 bases agree with TRBD2. The CDR3 is made up of 15 amino acids. Unmatched junction bases numbered 9, after V lost 5 bases and J lost 7 bases. CDR1 and CDR2 from the germline V gene are SNHLY and FYNNEI. The CDR3 bases are TGTGCCAGCAGTTCGATTAGCGGGAGAATTAATGAGCAGTTCTTC. Translating gives CASSSISGRINEQFF.

As regards this clone: Mismatch with germline at one junction end may stem from a read error. J is TRBJ2-1 and V is TRBV7-7; D is ambiguous. This CDR3 is 13 amino acids long. Germline V gives CDR1 SSHAT, CDR2 FNYEAQ (reference sequence). CDR3 residues: CASSSDSYNEQFF. In DNA form, the CDR3 reads TGTGCTAGCAGCTCTGACTCTTACAATGAGCAGTTCTTC. Combining the CDR3 with reference TRBV7-7 and TRBJ2-1 gives the whole variable domain GAGVSQSPRYKVTKRGQDVTLRCDPISSHATLYWYQQALGQGPEFLTYFNYEAQPDKSGLPSDRFSAERPEGSISTLTIQRTEQRDSAMYRCASSSDSYNEQFFGPGTRLTVL.

This clone has a single count. CDR3 sequence: CASSLAPPRSGTGELFF. The CDR3 DNA sequence: TGTGCCAGCAGCTTAGCGCCTCCTAGATCGGGCACCGGGGAGCTGTTTTTT. The rearrangement joins TRBV7-6 to TRBJ2-2; D unclear. The germline V gene has CDR1 SGHVS and CDR2 FNYEAQ. The CDR3 totals 17 residues. With 0 bases removed from V and 4 bases from J, the gap between germline ends came to 15 bases.